Following are 30 T cell receptor beta chains from one sample sequenced in a study of shared clonotypes between healthy human individuals. Data came from immunoSEQ multiplex PCR; TCRdb stores just in-frame clones and leaves some out. There are about 2.1 million clones in the sample; just under 95% occur only once, and 1.5% to 2% lies in the top ten. In the naive CD8 group, cells lacked CD45RO and were positively selected for CCR7, so terminally differentiated effector memory CD45RA+ cells were left out. Material: naive CD8+ T cells from PBMCs. Source of these receptors: a man aged 18 to 30 in good health. Some clones in this sample may be carry-over from other donors' samples.

V gene TRBV27 combines with J gene TRBJ2-1; 10 bases fit TRBD2. V gave up 2 bases and J gave up 10 bases; unmatched junction bases: 14. Per germline, CDR1 MNHEY and CDR2 SMNVEV (reference sequence). CDR3 length: 17 residues. The CDR3 loop reads CASSLHIGTSARPEQFF. CDR3 bases: TGTGCCAGCAGTTTACATATAGGGACTAGCGCTCGGCCCGAGCAGTTCTTC.

The rearrangement uses TRBV5-1 and TRBJ2-3; TRBD1 matches at 7 bases. Losses at the gene ends were 5 bases for V and 3 bases for J; bases not matched to a gene: 9. The CDR3 is 15 residues long. Germline CDR1 and CDR2: SGHRS and YFSETQ. The CDR3 coding sequence is TGCGCCAGCAGAATCGACAGGGTCCCTACAGATACGCAGTATTTT. This translates into CASRIDRVPTDTQYF.

This chain links TRBV6-6 with TRBJ2-3; 9 bases align to TRBD2. The CDR3 has 15 amino acids. Germline CDR1 MNHNY, CDR2 SVGAGI (reference sequence). The V gene end was trimmed by 5 bases and the J gene end by 4 bases; junction bases not matched to a gene: 7. CDR3 region: CASSTLREGPDTQYF. CDR3 DNA: TGTGCCAGCAGTACCTTGCGGGAGGGCCCAGATACGCAGTATTTT.

The rearrangement links TRBV29-1 to TRBJ2-1; 7 bases are shared with TRBD1. V gave up 3 bases and J gave up 10 bases; unmatched junction bases: 0. Per germline, CDR1 SQVTM and CDR2 ANQGSEA. This CDR3 has 10 residues. CDR3 in DNA: TGCAGCGTTGAGACAGGGGAGCAGTTCTTC. This encodes CSVETGEQFF.

The chain combines TRBV27 with TRBJ2-7; 12 bases match TRBD2. The trim removed 4 bases at V and 4 bases at J, leaving 5 bases unmatched. The CDR3 loop spans 15 amino acids. Germline V gene lookup returns CDR1 MNHEY and CDR2 SMNVEV (reference sequence). Written as DNA, the CDR3 is TGTGCCAGCAGTTCCTGGACTAGCGGGAATTACGAGCAGTACTTC. Its protein is CASSSWTSGNYEQYF.

A few counts support this clone. The rearrangement joins TRBV27 to TRBJ1-1, with 9 nucleotides matching TRBD1. The CDR3 consists of 14 residues. Germline lookup yields CDR1 MNHEY and CDR2 SMNVEV (reference sequence). Unmatched junction bases numbered 5, after V lost 6 bases and J lost 3 bases. The CDR3 sequence: CASRGQGWDTEAFF. The CDR3, as DNA: TGTGCCAGCAGGGGACAGGGCTGGGACACTGAAGCTTTCTTT.

The J gene is TRBJ2-7, the V gene TRBV7-9, with 9 bases identical to TRBD2. The CDR3 extends over 16 amino acids. With V trimmed by 1 base and J by 2 bases, 6 bases remained unmatched. The germline V gene encodes CDR1 SEHNR and CDR2 FQNEAQ (reference sequence). In nucleotides, the CDR3 is TGTGCCAGCAGCTTAGGGGCTAGCGGGGACACCTACGAGCAGTACTTC. This codes for CASSLGASGDTYEQYF.

The V gene is TRBV14, the J gene TRBJ2-7; no reliable D call. Germline values: CDR1 SGHDN, CDR2 FVKESK. The CDR3 spans 15 residues. Between the trimmed V and J ends, which lost 1 base and 0 bases, there was a span of 10 bases. CDR3 sequence reads: CASSQGQVSSYEQYF. DNA of the CDR3: TGTGCCAGCAGCCAAGGCCAGGTGAGCTCCTACGAGCAGTACTTC.

The chain is built from TRBV19 and TRBJ2-5; TRBD2 aligns across 7 bases. With 3 bases clipped from V and 3 bases from J, the junction kept 7 bases outside the gene matches. CDR3 length: 15 amino acids. The germline V gene encodes CDR1 LNHDA and CDR2 SQIVND (reference sequence). CDR3 loop: CASSMNIGRKETQYF. For the CDR3, the DNA is TGTGCCAGTAGTATGAACATCGGGAGGAAAGAGACCCAGTACTTC.

The gene calls are TRBV7-8 and TRBJ2-2; TRBD1 matches 9 bases. The CDR3 has 15 amino acids. CDR1 is SGHVS and CDR2 is FQNEAQ in the germline V gene. Trimming took 5 bases from V and 7 from J; bases not matched to a gene: 8. The CDR3 spells CASSPTGGYGGELFF. CDR3 sequence (DNA): TGTGCCAGCAGCCCGACAGGGGGGTATGGCGGGGAGCTGTTTTTT.

This chain uses TRBV11-2 with TRBJ2-5, with D perhaps TRBD1 (6 bases). CDR1 is SGHAT and CDR2 is FQNNGV in the germline V gene. The CDR3 runs to 15 residues. The V end lost 4 bases, the J end lost 4 bases, and 16 bases lay between the germline ends. The CDR3 region has the DNA TGTGCCAGCAGCTCAAGCCCCGGGACACTAGAGACCCAGTACTTC. It yields the protein CASSSSPGTLETQYF.

With regard to this clone: The sample carries other DNA sequences with the same CDR3. V usage is TRBV27 and J usage is TRBJ1-1, with a tentative D call TRBD1 (5 bases). The germline V gene encodes CDR1 MNHEY and CDR2 SMNVEV (reference sequence). This CDR3 spans 13 amino acids. With 6 bases removed from V and 0 bases from J, the gap between germline ends came to 8 bases. The CDR3 DNA follows: TGTGCCAGCAGCCCGACAGTGAACACTGAAGCTTTCTTT. Translating gives CASSPTVNTEAFF.

This chain connects TRBV7-9 to TRBJ1-2, with 9 nucleotides matching TRBD1. The CDR3 is 17 residues long. V was pared by 5 bases and J by 4 bases, with 14 bases of the junction left unmatched. Germline V gene lookup returns CDR1 SEHNR and CDR2 FQNEAQ (reference sequence). As DNA, the CDR3 is TGTGCCAGCAGCCCAAATAGCCCCGCGACAGGGGGCTATGGCTACACCTTC. Translated: CASSPNSPATGGYGYTF.

This chain links TRBV28 with TRBJ1-5, with TRBD1 identical over 8 bases. Germline CDR1 is MDHEN and CDR2 is SYDVKM. The ends lost 1 base at V and 4 bases at J; junction bases unmatched: 12. The CDR3 consists of 18 residues. The CDR3 spells CASSLSPFRQGWNQPQHF. As DNA, the CDR3 is TGTGCCAGCAGTTTATCGCCCTTCCGACAGGGGTGGAATCAGCCCCAGCATTTT. Full variable domain (missing parts from reference TRBV28 and TRBJ1-5): DVKVTQSSRYLVKRTGEKVFLECVQDMDHENMFWYRQDPGLGLRLIYFSYDVKMKEKGDIPEGYSVSREKKERFSLILESASTNQTSMYLCASSLSPFRQGWNQPQHFGDGTRLSIL.

This clone was detected once. V and J are TRBV25-1 and TRBJ1-3; D possibly corresponds to TRBD1 (6 bases). CDR3 size: 17 residues. V gave up 1 base and J gave up 0 bases, with 13 bases separating them. Germline V gene lookup returns CDR1 MGHDK and CDR2 SYGVNS. CDR3 amino acids: CASSEWGAGDSGNTIYF. CDR3 DNA sequence: TGTGCCAGCAGTGAATGGGGCGCAGGGGACTCTGGAAACACCATATATTTT.

V is TRBV19 and J is TRBJ2-1; the match to TRBD2 covers 12 bases. Trimming at V came to 9 bases and at J to 3 bases, leaving 21 bases not matched to a gene. Germline loops: CDR1 LNHDA, CDR2 SQIVND (reference sequence). CDR3 length: 20 amino acids. The CDR3: CARLRTPGTSGSFLYNEQFF. CDR3 nucleotide sequence: TGTGCCAGGCTAAGAACCCCCGGGACTAGCGGGTCGTTCCTCTACAATGAGCAGTTCTTC. Variable domain in full (rest from reference TRBV19 and TRBJ2-1): DGGITQSPKYLFRKEGQNVTLSCEQNLNHDAMYWYRQDPGQGLRLIYYSQIVNDFQKGDIAEGYSVSREKKESFPLTVTSAQKNPTAFYLCARLRTPGTSGSFLYNEQFFGPGTRLTVL.

V is TRBV29-1 and J is TRBJ1-2; 7 bases are a match to TRBD1. V lost 7 bases, J lost 7 bases, and 9 bases stayed unmatched. This CDR3 contains 12 residues. Germline values: CDR1 SQVTM, CDR2 ANQGSEA. The CDR3 is CSARQGGSGYTF. CDR3 coding DNA: TGCAGCGCCCGACAGGGCGGGTCTGGCTACACCTTC.

For this clone: The sample holds other DNA sequences that translate to the same CDR3. The chain employs TRBV5-6 and TRBJ1-3; D unclear. V gave up 0 bases and J gave up 2 bases, with 6 bases separating them. The CDR3 has 14 amino acids. Per germline, CDR1 SGHDT and CDR2 YYEEEE. CDR3 bases: TGTGCCAGCAGCTTGGCCGGGGCTGGAAACACCATATATTTT. This codes for CASSLAGAGNTIYF.

This rearrangement joins TRBV6-7 to TRBJ2-6; TRBD1 is a possible D gene (6 bases). TRBV6-7 has ORF status, its function being uncertain. This CDR3 region has 18 residues. Trimming took off 8 bases at V and 2 bases at J, with 22 bases between the two ends. The CDR3 protein is CASGIRRQETTGANVLTF. The CDR3 DNA reads as TGTGCCAGCGGGATTCGTAGACAGGAAACGACTGGGGCCAACGTCCTGACTTTC.

The chain uses TRBV28 and TRBJ2-1; 10 bases agree with TRBD2. Per germline, CDR1 MDHEN and CDR2 SYDVKM. CDR3 length equals 15 residues. The V gene end was trimmed by 4 bases and the J gene end by 9 bases; junction bases not matched to a gene: 9. As DNA, the CDR3 is TGTGCCAGCAGTTCGAATGGACTAGCGGATGTTGAGCAGTTCTTC. Its translation: CASSSNGLADVEQFF.

The chain carries TRBV28 and TRBJ1-1, with D unclear. The length of the CDR3 is 14 residues. V was clipped by 5 bases and J by 3 bases, with 13 bases between them. CDR1 is MDHEN and CDR2 is SYDVKM in the germline V gene. The CDR3: CASSSAIRDTEAFF. For the CDR3, the DNA is TGTGCCAGCAGTAGTGCCATCCGGGACACTGAAGCTTTCTTT.

The chain recombines TRBV5-1 with TRBJ2-7, with D perhaps matching TRBD1 (5 bases). The V end lost 4 bases, the J end lost 1 base, and 9 bases lay between the germline ends. There are 13 residues in the CDR3. CDR1 is SGHRS, CDR2 YFSETQ, per germline. CDR3 nucleotide sequence: TGCGCCAGCAGCGAAGACAGATCCTACGAGCAGTACTTC. As protein: CASSEDRSYEQYF.

For this clone: Other DNA sequences in the same sample also yield this CDR3. The CDR3, as DNA: TGTGCCAGCAGCCAAGGGACGAACACTGAAGCTTTCTTT. Protein: CASSQGTNTEAFF. V is TRBV4-2 and J is TRBJ1-1; no definite D call. From germline, CDR1 is LGHNA and CDR2 YNFKEQ. This CDR3 has 13 amino acids. V was trimmed by 1 base and J by 1 base, leaving 4 bases between them.

CDR3 in amino acids: CSVEKRLQNTGELFF. CDR3 nucleotides: TGCAGCGTTGAAAAGCGTCTCCAAAACACCGGGGAGCTGTTTTTT. The chain recombines TRBV29-1 with TRBJ2-2; no reliable D call. Germline CDR1 and CDR2: SQVTM and ANQGSEA. The V and J ends lost 2 bases and 2 bases respectively, with 12 bases between them. There are 15 residues in the CDR3.

The chain has TRBV29-1 and TRBJ2-2, with D perhaps TRBD2 (6 bases). CDR3 size: 14 residues. Trimming left V 6 bases short and J 7 bases short, with 18 bases between. The germline V gene has CDR1 SQVTM and CDR2 ANQGSEA. Here the CDR3 reads CSVRDARTIGELFF. CDR3 sequence (DNA): TGCAGCGTGCGGGACGCCCGTACGATCGGGGAGCTGTTTTTT.

The chain combines TRBV6-1 with TRBJ2-3, with D perhaps TRBD1 or TRBD2 (5 bases each). Germline V lookup: CDR1 MNHNS, CDR2 SASEGT. V shed 2 bases and J shed 3 bases, with 9 bases lying between them. The CDR3 totals 14 residues. In DNA form, the CDR3 reads TGTGCCAGCAGTGAATGGGGACCTACAGATACGCAGTATTTT. It codes for CASSEWGPTDTQYF.

This sequence joins TRBV27 and TRBJ1-2; possible D gene TRBD1, 5 bases. Germline CDR1 and CDR2: MNHEY and SMNVEV (reference sequence). V was pared by 3 bases and J by 8 bases, with 22 bases between. The CDR3 is made up of 16 amino acids. CDR3 in DNA: TGTGCCAGCAGTTTTGAGTGGACAAACCCTATTCAAGGCTACACCTTC. Its protein is CASSFEWTNPIQGYTF.

The chain couples TRBV4-2 to TRBJ2-5; D may be TRBD2 (6 bases). The CDR3 sequence is 18 residues long. Germline loops: CDR1 LGHNA, CDR2 YNFKEQ. Trimming took off 0 bases at V and 0 bases at J, with 17 bases between the two ends. The CDR3, as DNA: TGTGCCAGCAGCCAAGACCCTACTAGCAGAGAGTACCAAGAGACCCAGTACTTC. This translates into CASSQDPTSREYQETQYF.

The V and J genes are TRBV6-5 and TRBJ2-2; no reliable D call. V lost 2 bases and J 4 bases, leaving 11 bases between the germline ends. The CDR3 sequence is 15 residues long. Germline V CDR1 and CDR2: MNHEY, SVGAGI. CDR3 DNA sequence: TGTGCCAGCAGTTACGGCCGGAGTGGCACCGGGGAGCTGTTTTTT. It specifies CASSYGRSGTGELFF.

This chain uses TRBV28 with TRBJ2-1; possibly TRBD2 for D (7 bases). The CDR3 length is 16 residues. V was clipped by 9 bases and J by 8 bases, with 26 bases between them. Germline CDR1 MDHEN, CDR2 SYDVKM. The CDR3 sequence: CASKGGARGRRDEQFF. The CDR3, as DNA: TGTGCCAGTAAAGGGGGGGCCCGGGGGCGGCGTGATGAGCAGTTCTTC.